Below are 25 T cell receptor beta chains sequenced from a single sample in a study of blood T cell repertoires in COVID-19. Profiling relied on immunoSEQ multiplex PCR, and the TCRdb table lists in-frame clones only, not all of them. The profile covers roughly 150,000 clones, with 75% to 90% appearing a single time and roughly 0.56% taken by the ten largest. The specimen sequenced was peripheral blood. The receptors stem from a man in his 60s with acute or convalescent COVID-19.

CDR3 sequence (DNA): TGTGCCAGCAAGGTTCAAGAGAGGGAGACCCAGTACTTC. It translates to CASKVQERETQYF. V is TRBV4-2 and J is TRBJ2-5, with D uncertain. This CDR3 contains 13 residues. V was clipped by 7 bases and J by 5 bases, with 14 bases between them. Germline CDR1 and CDR2: LGHNA and YNFKEQ.

The chain links TRBV18 to TRBJ2-6; D perhaps matches TRBD1 (6 bases). Germline V gives CDR1 KGHSH, CDR2 LQKENI. The CDR3 loop spans 16 amino acids. Trimming took 2 bases from V and 2 from J, leaving 10 bases between them. For the CDR3, the DNA is TGTGCCAGCTCACCAATGGGGGCAGCTGGGGCCAACGTCCTGACTTTC. Its protein product is CASSPMGAAGANVLTF.

This chain links TRBV4-3 with TRBJ2-7; D may be TRBD2 (6 bases). CDR1 LGHNA and CDR2 YSLEER come from the germline V gene. This CDR3 contains 15 residues. V lost 0 bases and J 9 bases, leaving 18 bases between the germline ends. The CDR3 DNA reads as TGCGCCAGCAGCCAAGAGAGGGACTCCGCTCTTAGGCAGTACTTC. Translation gives CASSQERDSALRQYF.

Concerning this clone itself: The identical CDR3 is also encoded by other nucleotide sequences in the sample. The chain employs TRBV4-2 and TRBJ2-7; TRBD1 might be the D (6 bases). V lost 1 base and J lost 4, with 14 bases in between. Germline CDR1 is LGHNA and CDR2 is YNFKEQ. The CDR3 sequence is 15 residues long. The CDR3 loop is CASSQAAGVGYEQYF. The CDR3, as DNA: TGTGCCAGCAGCCAAGCGGCAGGGGTAGGGTACGAGCAGTACTTC.

The V call is TRBV9, the J call TRBJ1-1; a weak D match, TRBD1 (5 bases). V shed 4 bases and J shed 1 base, with 14 bases lying between them. Germline V gene sequence: CDR1 SGDLS, CDR2 YYNGEE. The CDR3 contains 15 residues. CDR3 nucleotide sequence: TGTGCCAGCAGCACGCCCCTGGGGGGGAACACTGAAGCTTTCTTT. Translated, it gives CASSTPLGGNTEAFF.

The chain combines TRBV6-2 or TRBV6-3 with TRBJ2-7; D is perhaps TRBD1 (5 bases). V dropped 2 bases and J dropped 2 bases, with 13 bases sitting between them. This CDR3 contains 15 residues. Germline values: CDR1 MNHEY, CDR2 SVGEGT. The CDR3 region is CASSYGAEVAYEQYF. The CDR3 nucleotides are TGTGCCAGCAGTTACGGGGCCGAAGTTGCCTACGAGCAGTACTTC.

J is TRBJ1-1 and V is TRBV28, with a possible D match to TRBD1 (6 bases). This CDR3 region has 14 residues. Germline CDR1 is MDHEN and CDR2 is SYDVKM. V was shortened by 5 bases and J by 0 bases, with 10 bases between the two germline ends. CDR3 coding DNA: TGTGCCAGCAGTGCACAGGGCATGAACACTGAAGCTTTCTTT. Protein sequence: CASSAQGMNTEAFF. Full variable domain (rest looked up from reference TRBV28 and TRBJ1-1): DVKVTQSSRYLVKRTGEKVFLECVQDMDHENMFWYRQDPGLGLRLIYFSYDVKMKEKGDIPEGYSVSREKKERFSLILESASTNQTSMYLCASSAQGMNTEAFFGQGTRLTVV.

This chain uses TRBV28 with TRBJ1-2; D perhaps matches TRBD1 (5 bases). Trimming removed 5 bases from V and 0 bases from J, with 7 bases in between. The CDR3 covers 13 residues. Germline V gives CDR1 MDHEN, CDR2 SYDVKM. This CDR3 reads CASSKTANYGYTF. The CDR3 DNA is TGTGCCAGCAGTAAGACAGCTAACTATGGCTACACCTTC.

The gene calls are TRBV29-1 and TRBJ1-2, with TRBD1 matching 7 bases. CDR1 SQVTM and CDR2 ANQGSEA come from the germline V gene. V lost 7 bases to trimming and J lost 8 bases; unmatched junction nucleotides: 13. The CDR3 contains 13 residues. The CDR3 DNA is TGCAGCGCCTCCGTAGGGGGCGCCGGGGGCTACACCTTC. Residues: CSASVGGAGGYTF.

The gene calls are TRBV5-4 and TRBJ1-1, with D tentatively TRBD1 (5 bases). This CDR3 region has 13 residues. In germline, CDR1 is SGHNT, CDR2 YYREEE (reference sequence). V was pared by 1 base and J by 5 bases, with 9 bases between. As DNA, the CDR3 is TGTGCCAGCAGCTTGCGGGGGATGACTGAAGCTTTCTTT. As protein: CASSLRGMTEAFF.

The CDR3 DNA sequence: TGTGCCAGCAGCTTTCGGGTCACCAACACTGAAGCTTTCTTT. Translated: CASSFRVTNTEAFF. This rearrangement joins TRBV7-2 to TRBJ1-1; no definite D call. Germline V gene lookup returns CDR1 SGHTA and CDR2 FQGNSA. Trimming cost V 3 bases and J 2 bases, with 10 bases left between them. CDR3 length: 14 amino acids.

V gene TRBV6-7 combines with J gene TRBJ1-6; D unresolved. TRBV6-7 is an ORF, and what it does is uncertain. The CDR3 loop spans 18 amino acids. V lost 9 bases, J lost 0 bases, and 21 bases lay in between. Here the CDR3 DNA reads TGTGCCAGTCCCCCGGTGGCGGGAACTTTCTCCTATAATTCACCCCTCCACTTT. It encodes CASPPVAGTFSYNSPLHF.

This clone was seen only a few times. This chain links TRBV11-3 with TRBJ2-3, with TRBD2 matching 9 bases. V lost 5 bases, J lost 1 base, and 4 bases stayed unmatched. The germline V gene encodes CDR1 SGHNT and CDR2 YENEEA. This CDR3 contains 15 residues. CDR3 residues: CASSEGLARTDTQYF. The CDR3 coding sequence is TGTGCCAGCAGCGAGGGACTAGCTCGCACAGATACGCAGTATTTT. Drawing the rest from reference TRBV11-3 and TRBJ2-3, the complete variable domain is EAGVVQSPRYKIIEKKQPVAFWCNPISGHNTLYWYLQNLGQGPELLIRYENEEAVDDSQLPKDRFSAERLKGVDSTLKIQPAELGDSAVYLCASSEGLARTDTQYFGPGTRLTVL.

This chain joins TRBV9 and TRBJ2-7; TRBD2 agrees at 11 bases. CDR3 length: 14 amino acids. Germline loops: CDR1 SGDLS, CDR2 YYNGEE. V gave up 3 bases and J gave up 7 bases; unmatched junction bases: 6. CDR3 sequence: CASSGLLAGEEQYF. In DNA, the CDR3 is TGTGCCAGCAGCGGACTACTAGCGGGGGAGGAGCAGTACTTC. Variable domain in full (rest from reference TRBV9 and TRBJ2-7): DSGVTQTPKHLITATGQRVTLRCSPRSGDLSVYWYQQSLDQGLQFLIQYYNGEERAKGNILERFSAQQFPDLHSELNLSSLELGDSALYFCASSGLLAGEEQYFGPGTRLTVT.

The V gene is TRBV7-2, the J gene TRBJ2-2; 9 bases are shared with TRBD2. Unmatched junction bases numbered 13, after V lost 7 bases and J lost 10 bases. Germline CDR1 reads SGHTA; CDR2 reads FQGNSA. CDR3 length: 15 amino acids. Here the CDR3 DNA reads TGTGCCAGCACCCCGTGGCGGGAGGGCCGCGTGGAGCTGTTTTTT. Protein product: CASTPWREGRVELFF.

The V and J genes are TRBV7-8 and TRBJ1-3, with 8 bases identical to TRBD1. Germline loops: CDR1 SGHVS, CDR2 FQNEAQ. The CDR3 runs to 17 residues. V lost 5 bases and J lost 3; bases outside the gene matches: 12. CDR3 DNA: TGTGCCAGCAGCCGGGGGTCAGGGGGCGCGTTTGGAAACACCATATATTTT. This encodes CASSRGSGGAFGNTIYF.

Worth noting for this clone: Sequence at one end of the junction differs from germline and may be a read error. This sequence joins TRBV4-1 and TRBJ1-5; D uncertain. The CDR3 loop spans 13 amino acids. Germline V lookup: CDR1 MGHRA, CDR2 YSYEKL. This CDR3 is CASSQDPNPPQHF. CDR3 nucleotide sequence: TGCGCCAGCAGCCAAGACCCCAATCCGCCCCAGCATTTT.

V usage is TRBV5-1 and J usage is TRBJ2-5; no clear D gene. V lost 0 bases and J lost 2, with 5 bases in between. Germline V lookup: CDR1 SGHRS, CDR2 YFSETQ. CDR3 length: 13 amino acids. CDR3 in DNA: TGCGCCAGCAGCTTGGATCATCAAGAGACCCAGTACTTC. Translated: CASSLDHQETQYF.

V gene TRBV20-1 combines with J gene TRBJ2-1, with TRBD2 matching over 9 bases. This CDR3 is built from 18 residues. The junction had 20 bases not matched to a gene; V was cut back by 3 bases and J by 8 bases. The germline CDR1 and CDR2 sequences are DFQATT and SNEGSKA (reference sequence). CDR3 loop: CSASPFSGGRFSGDEQFF. The CDR3 DNA sequence: TGCAGTGCTAGTCCTTTTAGCGGGGGCCGGTTCTCTGGGGATGAGCAGTTCTTC.

The V and J genes are TRBV6-4 and TRBJ2-2; D perhaps matches TRBD2 (6 bases). Per the germline V gene, CDR1 is MRHNA and CDR2 is SNTAGT. The CDR3 loop spans 15 amino acids. Between the trimmed V and J ends, which lost 2 bases and 2 bases, there was a span of 9 bases. This CDR3 is CASSDDGTNTGELFF. The CDR3 region has the DNA TGTGCCAGCAGTGACGACGGGACTAACACCGGGGAGCTGTTTTTT.

CDR3 in DNA: TGTGCCAGCAGGGCCTCGGGACAGAGCACAGATACGCAGTATTTT. Amino acid sequence: CASRASGQSTDTQYF. The chain recombines TRBV7-3 with TRBJ2-3, with TRBD1 matching 7 bases. Germline CDR1 is SGHTA and CDR2 is FQGTGA. The CDR3 has 15 amino acids. Germline trimming cut 6 bases from V and 0 bases from J; bases unmatched to any gene: 6.

This CDR3 reads CASSQSGTANTGELFF. CDR3 sequence (DNA): TGCGCCAGCAGCCAATCCGGGACAGCAAACACCGGGGAGCTGTTTTTT. The V gene is TRBV4-1, the J gene TRBJ2-2; 7 bases map to TRBD1. The trim removed 2 bases at V and 2 bases at J, leaving 5 bases unmatched. The CDR3 is 16 amino acids. CDR1 and CDR2 (germline): MGHRA, YSYEKL.

The chain couples TRBV5-6 to TRBJ2-5, with D perhaps matching TRBD2 (6 bases). The CDR3 is made up of 13 amino acids. CDR1 is SGHDT and CDR2 is YYEEEE in the germline V gene. Trimming shortened V by 0 bases and J by 3 bases, and 6 bases separated the two germline ends. CDR3 in amino acids: CASSLGTKETQYF. For the CDR3, the DNA is TGTGCCAGCAGCTTGGGGACTAAAGAGACCCAGTACTTC.

The genes are TRBV11-2 and TRBJ2-3; no clear D gene. Germline loops: CDR1 SGHAT, CDR2 FQNNGV. Trimming pared 4 bases from V and 0 bases from J, leaving 11 bases between. CDR3 length equals 15 residues. The CDR3 region has the DNA TGTGCCAGCAGCTCTACCATATCTAGCACAGATACGCAGTATTTT. Protein: CASSSTISSTDTQYF.

The CDR3 is CASSKGQTPYEQYF. The CDR3 DNA follows: TGTGCCAGCAGTAAGGGACAGACTCCCTACGAGCAGTACTTC. The chain recombines TRBV6-6 with TRBJ2-7; 7 nucleotides line up with TRBD1. The CDR3 runs 14 residues. Germline V gives CDR1 MNHNY, CDR2 SVGAGI (reference sequence). V lost 5 bases, J lost 2 bases, and 6 bases stayed unmatched.